What follows are 20 T cell receptor beta chains derived from one specimen sequenced in a study of blood T cell repertoires in COVID-19. The data were produced by immunoSEQ multiplex PCR, yet TCRdb's version contains in-frame clones alone and is incomplete. The profile shows about 94,000 clones, about four fifths of them singletons. The specimen sequenced was peripheral blood. The receptors shown here come from a man between 65 and 79 years old with COVID-19, enrolled during active disease.

The DNA for the CDR3 is TGTGCCAGCAGTCGGGTCTTCATAATGGAGCAGTACTTC. It translates to CASSRVFIMEQYF. The chain uses TRBV28 and TRBJ2-7; D remains unclear. V lost 5 bases to trimming and J lost 7 bases, with 15 bases between them. This CDR3 has 13 residues. Germline V CDR1 and CDR2: MDHEN, SYDVKM.

The chain links TRBV4-3 to TRBJ1-1; 7 bases map to TRBD1. Trimming took 2 bases from V and 1 from J; bases not matched to a gene: 4. The CDR3 is made up of 15 amino acids. From germline, CDR1 is LGHNA and CDR2 YSLEER. The CDR3 loop reads CASSQPGTENTEAFF. DNA of the CDR3: TGCGCCAGCAGCCAACCCGGGACAGAGAACACTGAAGCTTTCTTT.

The chain has TRBV28 and TRBJ1-5, with D perhaps matching TRBD1 (5 bases). The V end was cut by 5 bases, the J end by 0 bases, with 11 bases between. The CDR3 contains 15 residues. Germline CDR1 and CDR2: MDHEN and SYDVKM. The CDR3 sequence is CASSPRGYSNQPQHF. The CDR3 DNA is TGTGCCAGCAGTCCCCGGGGGTATAGCAATCAGCCCCAGCATTTT.

The chain recombines TRBV20-1 with TRBJ2-3, with a tentative D call TRBD2 (6 bases). CDR3 length: 13 residues. Trimming stripped 3 bases from V and 5 bases from J, with 12 bases between. Germline CDR1 is DFQATT and CDR2 is SNEGSKA (reference sequence). This chain's CDR3 is CSASLARGDTQYF. The CDR3 coding sequence is TGCAGTGCTAGTTTAGCGCGGGGAGATACGCAGTATTTT.

The genes are TRBV6-2 or TRBV6-3 and TRBJ2-7; D perhaps matches TRBD2 (5 bases). Deletions cut 2 bases from V and 3 bases from J, with 17 bases between. CDR3 length: 16 residues. Germline CDR1 reads MNHEY; CDR2 reads SVGEGT. The chain's CDR3 is CASSYRRGSVLYEQYF. CDR3 DNA sequence: TGTGCCAGCAGTTACCGTCGGGGTAGCGTACTCTACGAGCAGTACTTC.

This chain uses TRBV18 with TRBJ2-5; TRBD1 aligns across 11 bases. This CDR3 region has 17 residues. Losses at the gene ends were 3 bases for V and 4 bases for J; bases not matched to a gene: 10. Germline V gives CDR1 KGHSH, CDR2 LQKENI. This chain's CDR3 is CASSPPGTGGVGETQYF. Written as DNA, the CDR3 is TGTGCCAGCTCACCGCCCGGGACAGGGGGTGTCGGAGAGACCCAGTACTTC.

The chain recombines TRBV24-1 with TRBJ2-1, with 8 bases that match TRBD2. The junction had 3 bases not matched to a gene; V was cut back by 1 base and J by 2 bases. The CDR3 extends over 16 amino acids. Germline assignment: CDR1 KGHDR and CDR2 SFDVKD. Here the CDR3 reads CATSDLAGAAYNEQFF. The DNA of the CDR3 is TGTGCCACCAGTGATTTAGCGGGAGCCGCCTACAATGAGCAGTTCTTC.

CDR3 DNA: TGCGCCAGCAGCCAAGATAGCAGAAACAATCAGCCCCAGCATTTT. It encodes CASSQDSRNNQPQHF. The chain is built from TRBV4-3 and TRBJ1-5; D not resolved. Deletions cut 0 bases from V and 3 bases from J, with 9 bases between. CDR1 LGHNA and CDR2 YSLEER come from the germline V gene. The CDR3 has 15 residues.

The genes are TRBV29-1 and TRBJ2-1; TRBD2 matches at 11 bases. Germline assignment: CDR1 SQVTM and CDR2 ANQGSEA. After removal of 7 bases from V and 3 bases from J, the junction contained 8 bases not matched to a gene. The CDR3 is 15 residues long. The CDR3 reads CSGELAGVHYNEQFF. The CDR3 coding sequence is TGCAGCGGGGAACTAGCGGGAGTTCACTACAATGAGCAGTTCTTC.

The rearrangement uses TRBV19 and TRBJ1-1; D is perhaps TRBD1 (6 bases). Germline V CDR1 and CDR2: LNHDA, SQIVND (reference sequence). Trimming left V 7 bases short and J 1 base short, with 13 bases between. The CDR3 totals 14 residues. In DNA form, the CDR3 reads TGTGCCAGTACCCAGAAGGACAGGAACACTGAAGCTTTCTTT. The encoded protein is CASTQKDRNTEAFF.

This clone was seen only once. V usage is TRBV10-3 and J usage is TRBJ1-1; D is undetermined. Germline loops: CDR1 ENHRY, CDR2 SYGVKD. The CDR3 has 14 residues. The V end was cut by 2 bases, the J end by 0 bases, with 7 bases between. This CDR3 reads CAISEPTVNTEAFF. The CDR3 DNA reads as TGTGCCATCAGTGAGCCCACAGTGAACACTGAAGCTTTCTTT.

The V and J genes are TRBV28 and TRBJ2-1; no clear D gene. V was cut by 2 bases and J by 0 bases, with 8 bases left in between. This CDR3 has 15 amino acids. CDR1 is MDHEN and CDR2 is SYDVKM in the germline V gene. This CDR3 is CASSLRESSYNEQFF. CDR3 coding DNA: TGTGCCAGCAGTTTAAGAGAGAGCTCCTACAATGAGCAGTTCTTC.

The chain couples TRBV5-1 to TRBJ2-1; possibly TRBD2 for D (6 bases). CDR1 SGHRS and CDR2 YFSETQ come from the germline V gene. With 0 bases removed from V and 9 bases from J, the gap between germline ends came to 16 bases. The CDR3 runs 15 residues. The CDR3 region is CASSLGSGGTSEQFF. CDR3 DNA sequence: TGCGCCAGCAGCTTGGGTTCCGGAGGGACCAGTGAGCAGTTCTTC.

This chain joins TRBV5-6 and TRBJ2-1; 8 bases fit TRBD2. V lost 4 bases, J lost 3 bases, and 6 bases stayed unmatched. Germline V gene lookup returns CDR1 SGHDT and CDR2 YYEEEE. The CDR3 totals 15 residues. DNA for the CDR3: TGTGCCAGCAGCAAAACTAGCGGACACTACAATGAGCAGTTCTTC. Protein product: CASSKTSGHYNEQFF.

In regard to this clone: Distinct nucleotide sequences in the sample also encode this CDR3. V and J are TRBV27 and TRBJ1-1, with D unresolved. The CDR3 spans 13 residues. Trimming left V 5 bases short and J 4 bases short, with 11 bases between. CDR1 is MNHEY, CDR2 SMNVEV, per germline (reference sequence). CDR3 nucleotide sequence: TGTGCCAGCAGTCCTCTCCGGGGCACTGAAGCTTTCTTT. This gives the protein CASSPLRGTEAFF.

The rearrangement joins TRBV11-3 to TRBJ2-2; a possible D gene is TRBD1 (6 bases). The CDR3 length is 16 residues. CDR1 and CDR2 from the germline V gene are SGHNT and YENEEA. The ends were cut back, 5 bases at V and 3 bases at J, with 16 bases in the middle. CDR3 DNA sequence: TGTGCCAGCAGCGCGGAGATGGACAGATACACCGGGGAGCTGTTTTTT. It translates to CASSAEMDRYTGELFF.

This clone is medium-sized within its sample. This chain uses TRBV5-4 with TRBJ2-5, with D perhaps TRBD1 (5 bases). Trimming took 0 bases from V and 5 from J, leaving 11 bases between them. Per the germline V gene, CDR1 is SGHNT and CDR2 is YYREEE (reference sequence). The CDR3 length is 14 residues. The DNA of the CDR3 is TGTGCCAGCAGCTTGGGGACAACACGGGAGACCCAGTACTTC. Protein: CASSLGTTRETQYF.

V is TRBV5-1 and J is TRBJ2-3, with 7 positions matching TRBD2. The CDR3 spans 16 residues. V lost 4 bases to trimming and J lost 7 bases; unmatched junction nucleotides: 15. Germline loops: CDR1 SGHRS, CDR2 YFSETQ. The DNA for the CDR3 is TGCGCCAGCAGCCGGACCCGGGGAGGGGAGGGGAATACGCAGTATTTT. Translating gives CASSRTRGGEGNTQYF. The complete variable domain, with remaining parts taken from reference TRBV5-1 and TRBJ2-3, reads KAGVTQTPRYLIKTRGQQVTLSCSPISGHRSVSWYQQTPGQGLQFLFEYFSETQRNKGNFPGRFSGRQFSNSRSEMNVSTLELGDSALYLCASSRTRGGEGNTQYFGPGTRLTVL.

The J gene is TRBJ1-4, the V gene TRBV7-9, with D perhaps matching TRBD1 (5 bases). The V end was cut by 5 bases, the J end by 7 bases, with 17 bases between. The CDR3 runs 15 residues. Germline lookup yields CDR1 SEHNR and CDR2 FQNEAQ (reference sequence). DNA of the CDR3: TGTGCCAGCAGCCCTCTAAGGGGTTCAGGTGAAAAACTGTTTTTT. This gives the protein CASSPLRGSGEKLFF.

The sample holds many counts of this clone. The chain uses TRBV4-3 and TRBJ2-7; D perhaps matches TRBD1 (6 bases). Trimming pared 4 bases from V and 3 bases from J, leaving 10 bases between. The CDR3 is 13 residues long. Germline-derived CDR1 and CDR2 are LGHNA and YSLEER. The CDR3 nucleotides are TGCGCCAGCAGCCGCTTCAGGGGCTACGAGCAGTACTTC. Translated: CASSRFRGYEQYF.